The 20 T cell receptor beta chains listed next were all sequenced from one sample in a study of Graves' ophthalmopathy and Graves' hyperthyroidism. RNA transcripts were the template, and TCR beta CDR3 regions were amplified from them. The library came from an HTBI-primed first-round RT-PCR and a second-round multiplex PCR. TCRdb re-called the multiplex PCR reads with MiXCR, one entry per CDR3 protein. The sample records roughly 380,000 distinct CDR3 sequences, 15% being singletons. Sequencing was carried out using peripheral blood. These receptors were obtained from a woman under 30 with stable Graves' hyperthyroidism.

This clonotype came up many times. The CDR3 DNA reads TGTGCCATCAGTGACTATTCCGGGACAGGCCCCTACGAGCAGTACTTC. Translated: CAISDYSGTGPYEQYF. V and J are TRBV10-3 and TRBJ2-7; 8 bases align to TRBD1. Germline V gene data show CDR1 as ENHRY and CDR2 as SYGVKD. The CDR3 contains 16 residues. The V and J ends lost 3 bases and 2 bases, in that order; junction bases with no gene match: 9.

This clonotype showed up many times. This clone may be a read error of a much larger clone one base away. The chain is built from TRBV7-9 and TRBJ2-7, with unresolved D. The CDR3 totals 12 residues. Germline V CDR1 and CDR2: SEHNR, FQNEAQ (reference sequence). The germline V and J ends were trimmed by 2 bases and 4 bases, with 6 bases remaining between them. This CDR3 is CASSLTQYEQYF. Here the CDR3 DNA reads TGTGCCAGCAGCTTAACCCAGTACGAGCAGTACTTC.

To note about this clonotype: A much larger clone lies one base from this, so it may be a read error. The rearrangement uses TRBV6-2 or TRBV6-3 and TRBJ1-2, with no clear D. CDR3 length: 13 amino acids. Germline assignment: CDR1 MNHEY and CDR2 SVGEGT. Trimming left V 5 bases short and J 1 base short, with 8 bases between. The CDR3 DNA sequence: TGTGCCAGCAGTGACACACGTAACTATGGCTACACCTTC. This codes for CASSDTRNYGYTF.

In this sample, this clonotype turned up many times. The chain is built from TRBV2 and TRBJ1-5, with 10 nucleotides matching TRBD1. With V trimmed by 5 bases and J by 6 bases, 7 bases remained unmatched. The CDR3 has 15 residues. CDR1 and CDR2 from the germline V gene are SNHLY and FYNNEI. The CDR3, as DNA: TGTGCCAGCAGTTTGACAGGGGGCACGTCTCAGCCCCAGCATTTT. This sequence encodes CASSLTGGTSQPQHF.

This clonotype was observed many times. The gene calls are TRBV10-2 and TRBJ1-1, with D uncertain. The CDR3 is 15 amino acids. Trimming stripped 4 bases from V and 1 base from J, with 13 bases between. Germline V gene data show CDR1 as WSHSY and CDR2 as SAAADI. The CDR3 nucleotides are TGCGCCAGCAGTGGAGAGAGAACAGCGAACACTGAAGCTTTCTTT. Its translation: CASSGERTANTEAFF.

This clonotype was counted a few times. The rearrangement uses TRBV11-2 and TRBJ1-1; a weak D match, TRBD1 (5 bases). The V gene lost 4 bases and the J gene lost 3 bases, with 18 bases spanning the gap. From germline, CDR1 is SGHAT and CDR2 FQNNGV. CDR3 length: 16 residues. The CDR3 DNA is TGTGCCAGCAGCTCCGATAGGGGCCCCGGAGACACTGAAGCTTTCTTT. It specifies CASSSDRGPGDTEAFF.

This clonotype occurred many times. The chain recombines TRBV11-3 with TRBJ2-7, with 8 nucleotides matching TRBD2. V trimming: 2 bases; J trimming: 6 bases; junction bases outside the gene matches: 12. Germline lookup yields CDR1 SGHNT and CDR2 YENEEA. This CDR3 is built from 16 residues. The DNA of the CDR3 is TGTGCCAGCAGCTTATTCCATAAGAGCGGGGGAACCGAGCAGTACTTC. Amino acids: CASSLFHKSGGTEQYF.

The table lists this clonotype with a few counts. This could be a read error, since a much larger clone is one nucleotide away. The rearrangement joins TRBV12-3 or TRBV12-4 to TRBJ2-7; D uncertain. The CDR3 is 13 amino acids. The CDR3 DNA reads as TGTGCCAGCAATTTAGAACAGTCTGGCGAGCAGTACTTC. Translated, it gives CASNLEQSGEQYF.

Concerning this clonotype: At one end the junction does not follow the germline gene, possibly because of a read error. The rearrangement joins TRBV6-1 to TRBJ1-3, with a weak D call TRBD1 (6 bases). The CDR3 contains 14 residues. CDR1 MNHNS and CDR2 SASEGT come from the germline V gene. The CDR3 DNA sequence: TGTGCCAGCAGCGAACAGGGCTCTGGAAACACCATACATTTT. Protein product: CASSEQGSGNTIHF.

This clonotype has a handful of counts. V usage is TRBV20-1 and J usage is TRBJ2-3, with a possible D match to TRBD2 (6 bases). This CDR3 region has 15 residues. V lost 3 bases and J lost 9, with 22 bases in between. From germline, CDR1 is DFQATT and CDR2 SNEGSKA (reference sequence). The CDR3 loop reads CSARVDSSVVGTQYF. CDR3 sequence (DNA): TGCAGTGCTAGGGTCGATTCTAGCGTGGTCGGGACGCAGTATTTT.

The chain couples TRBV11-3 to TRBJ2-5; possible D gene TRBD2, 6 bases. V was cut by 5 bases and J by 5 bases, with 12 bases left in between. The CDR3 has 13 residues. Germline V gives CDR1 SGHNT, CDR2 YENEEA. This CDR3 reads CASSRGFQETQYF. In DNA form, the CDR3 reads TGTGCCAGCAGCCGGGGGTTTCAGGAGACCCAGTACTTC.

This clonotype was recorded at least ten times. The chain combines TRBV11-2 with TRBJ2-3; 9 bases fit TRBD2. The V and J ends lost 5 bases and 4 bases, in that order; junction bases with no gene match: 7. CDR1 is SGHAT and CDR2 is FQNNGV in the germline V gene. The CDR3 extends over 15 amino acids. The CDR3 protein is CASSLGGGAADTQYF. CDR3 sequence (DNA): TGTGCCAGCAGCCTGGGCGGGGGGGCAGCAGATACGCAGTATTTT.

This clonotype was detected ten times or more. This sequence joins TRBV20-1 and TRBJ1-1, with D possibly being TRBD1 (5 bases). This CDR3 contains 13 residues. V lost 1 base, J lost 5 bases, and 11 bases lay in between. CDR1 DFQATT and CDR2 SNEGSKA come from the germline V gene (reference sequence). The CDR3 nucleotides read TGCAGTGCTAGAGCCGGGACGGAAACTGAAGCTTTCTTT. Residues: CSARAGTETEAFF.

V usage is TRBV7-2 and J usage is TRBJ2-7, with 7 bases that match TRBD2. Trimming at V came to 7 bases and at J to 1 base, leaving 4 bases not matched to a gene. CDR1 and CDR2 (germline): SGHTA, FQGNSA. The CDR3 has 13 amino acids. The CDR3 nucleotides read TGTGCCAGCAATGGGGAGGGATCCTACGAGCAGTACTTC. This translates into CASNGEGSYEQYF.

The count of this clonotype is one. A read error may explain this, as a much larger clone is one base away. J is TRBJ2-2 and V is TRBV2; 13 positions agree with TRBD2. There are 15 residues in the CDR3. Germline V gives CDR1 SNHLY, CDR2 FYNNEI. CDR3 protein: CASLLAGGKTGELCF. CDR3 nucleotides: TGTGCCAGCCTACTAGCGGGGGGGAAGACCGGGGAGCTGTGTTTT.

This clonotype was detected many times. This chain joins TRBV28 and TRBJ1-6, with 9 bases aligning to TRBD1. The CDR3 runs 15 residues. J lost 1 base, V lost 8 bases, and 3 bases had no gene match. Germline lookup yields CDR1 MDHEN and CDR2 SYDVKM. DNA of the CDR3: TGTGCCAGCCTTGACAGGGGGTCCTATAATTCACCCCTCCACTTT. It translates to CASLDRGSYNSPLHF.

This clonotype was seen ten or more times. V is TRBV12-3 or TRBV12-4 and J is TRBJ1-1, with D tentatively TRBD1 (5 bases). The V end was cut by 3 bases, the J end by 11 bases, with 7 bases between. The CDR3 runs 10 residues. CDR3 in amino acids: CASSLGGAFF. CDR3 coding DNA: TGTGCCAGCAGTTTGGGGGGGGCTTTCTTT.

The chain uses TRBV6-1 and TRBJ2-2, with TRBD1 matching 10 bases. The CDR3 is 15 amino acids. V dropped 5 bases and J dropped 6; count of bases not matched to a gene: 6. Per the germline V gene, CDR1 is MNHNS and CDR2 is SASEGT. This CDR3 reads CASSPGQGWAGELFF. The CDR3 nucleotides are TGTGCCAGCAGTCCGGGACAGGGGTGGGCCGGGGAGCTGTTTTTT.

This clonotype showed up many times. The chain employs TRBV6-2 or TRBV6-3 and TRBJ1-6, with D hard to call. The CDR3 contains 15 residues. In germline, CDR1 is MNHEY, CDR2 SVGEGT. The V end was cut by 7 bases, the J end by 6 bases, with 16 bases between. CDR3: CASNWASRGNSPLHF. CDR3 in DNA: TGTGCCAGCAATTGGGCGTCCCGCGGTAATTCACCCCTCCACTTT.

At least ten counts were recorded for this clonotype. V and J are TRBV2 and TRBJ2-7, with D perhaps TRBD2 (6 bases). The V gene's germline CDR1 is SNHLY and CDR2 FYNNEI. CDR3 size: 12 residues. Trimming stripped 4 bases from V and 6 bases from J, with 10 bases between. The CDR3 DNA reads as TGTGCCAGCAGTGTCGGGGGAGCCGAGCAGTACTTC. As protein: CASSVGGAEQYF.